This is a list of T cell receptor beta chains from one sample in a study of cytomegalovirus exposure and HLA in healthy donors. Assay: immunoSEQ multiplex PCR; the TCRdb copy retains only in-frame clones and omits some. This sample has 200,000 or so clones; over 70% occur once, and the top ten carry 0.71%. The material sequenced was PBMCs. These receptors all stem from a boy aged 2 to 9 in good health and CMV-seronegative. CDR3s include the opening cysteine and the closing phenylalanine or tryptophan. The order of the fields is CDR3 length, J gene, V gene, clone size, D gene, CDR3 protein, CDR3 DNA. A D gene is named only where the DNA matches it firmly. Size values are once, few and many counts, or a class for expanded clones, and some rows have none.

length: 13; J: TRBJ1-3; V: TRBV6-1; size: few; D: -; CDR3: CASRDRTGNTIYF; DNA: TGTGCCAGCAGAGACAGGACTGGAAACACCATATATTTT
length: 14; J: TRBJ1-1; V: TRBV2; size: -; D: TRBD1; CDR3: CASGEQGAWTEAFF; DNA: TGTGCCAGCGGTGAACAGGGGGCGTGGACTGAAGCTTTCTTT
length: 15; J: TRBJ2-7; V: TRBV7-9; size: -; D: TRBD1; CDR3: CASSFESGGAGEQYF; DNA: TGTGCCAGCAGCTTCGAATCAGGGGGCGCGGGGGAGCAGTACTTC
length: 18; J: TRBJ2-1; V: TRBV5-1; size: once; D: TRBD2; CDR3: CASSLVGLAGGPSDEQFF; DNA: TGCGCCAGCAGCTTGGTGGGGCTAGCGGGAGGGCCCTCAGATGAGCAGTTCTTC
length: 12; J: TRBJ2-1; V: TRBV27; size: -; D: -; CDR3: CASRDSHNEQFF; DNA: TGTGCCAGCAGGGACTCCCACAATGAGCAGTTCTTC
length: 13; J: TRBJ1-3; V: TRBV27; size: -; D: -; CDR3: CASSSGSGNTIYF; DNA: TGTGCCAGCAGTTCGGGCTCTGGAAACACCATATATTTT
length: 13; J: TRBJ1-1; V: TRBV7-8; size: -; D: -; CDR3: CASSLYGDTEAFF; DNA: TGTGCCAGCAGCTTATACGGGGACACTGAGGCTTTCTTT
length: 13; J: TRBJ2-7; V: TRBV7-9; size: -; D: -; CDR3: CASSPMGPLEQYF; DNA: TGTGCCAGCAGCCCTATGGGCCCCCTCGAGCAGTACTTC
length: 14; J: TRBJ1-1; V: TRBV15; size: -; D: TRBD1; CDR3: CATSTNRGNTEAFF; DNA: TGTGCCACCAGCACCAACAGGGGGAACACTGAAGCTTTCTTT
length: 15; J: TRBJ2-7; V: TRBV11-2; size: -; D: TRBD2; CDR3: CASSQTSGDSYEQYF; DNA: TGTGCCAGCAGCCAGACTAGCGGGGACTCCTACGAGCAGTACTTC
length: 12; J: TRBJ1-4; V: TRBV6-5; size: -; D: -; CDR3: CASSRDREKLFF; DNA: TGTGCCAGCAGCCGGGATCGGGAAAAACTGTTTTTT
length: 14; J: TRBJ2-1; V: TRBV7-2; size: -; D: -; CDR3: CASSLGPGRDEQFF; DNA: TGTGCCAGCAGCTTAGGTCCGGGAAGAGATGAGCAGTTCTTC
length: 16; J: TRBJ2-5; V: TRBV5-8; size: -; D: TRBD2; CDR3: CASSSKGRVLRETQYF; DNA: TGTGCCAGCAGCTCAAAGGGGAGGGTACTTAGGGAGACCCAGTACTTC
length: 14; J: TRBJ2-7; V: TRBV6-6; size: -; D: -; CDR3: CASSRKDSSYEQYF; DNA: TGTGCCAGCAGTCGCAAAGACAGCTCCTACGAGCAGTACTTC
length: 14; J: TRBJ2-2; V: TRBV6-4; size: -; D: -; CDR3: CASRAYRDTGELFF; DNA: TGTGCCAGCAGAGCCTACAGGGACACCGGGGAGCTGTTTTTT
length: 14; J: TRBJ1-5; V: TRBV6-6; size: -; D: TRBD1; CDR3: CASSNDRANQPQHF; DNA: TGTGCCAGCAGTAACGACAGGGCCAATCAGCCCCAGCATTTT
length: 16; J: TRBJ2-7; V: TRBV6-1; size: -; D: TRBD2; CDR3: CASSEGNSGSSYEQYF; DNA: TGTGCCAGCAGTGAAGGAAATAGCGGGAGCTCCTACGAGCAGTACTTC
length: 13; J: TRBJ2-1; V: TRBV29-1; size: once; D: TRBD2; CDR3: CSVEQGLAGGSFF; DNA: TGCAGCGTTGAACAGGGACTAGCGGGAGGTTCGTTCTTC
length: 15; J: TRBJ2-2; V: TRBV7-6; size: -; D: -; CDR3: CASSLATGNTGELFF; DNA: TGTGCCAGCAGCTTAGCGACAGGGAACACCGGGGAGCTGTTTTTT
length: 15; J: TRBJ2-5; V: TRBV5-4; size: once; D: -; CDR3: CASSLVGERQETQYF; DNA: TGTGCCAGCAGCTTGGTCGGGGAGAGGCAAGAGACCCAGTACTTC
length: 14; J: TRBJ2-2; V: TRBV29-1; size: -; D: -; CDR3: CSVEEDSYTGELFF; DNA: TGCAGCGTTGAAGAGGACAGCTACACCGGGGAGCTGTTTTTT
length: 13; J: TRBJ2-2; V: TRBV9; size: -; D: -; CDR3: CASTTGNTGELFF; DNA: TGTGCCAGCACGACAGGTAACACCGGGGAGCTGTTTTTT
length: 17; J: TRBJ2-3; V: TRBV12-1; size: -; D: -; CDR3: CASSSCYVRTSTDTQYF; DNA: TGTGCCAGCAGCAGTTGTTATGTGAGGACTAGCACAGATACGCAGTATTTT
length: 11; J: TRBJ1-1; V: TRBV6-6; size: few; D: TRBD1; CDR3: CASSLDRDAFF; DNA: TGTGCCAGCAGCCTGGACAGGGATGCTTTCTTT
length: 14; J: TRBJ2-1; V: TRBV6-1; size: -; D: -; CDR3: CASSVQGVYNEQFF; DNA: TGTGCCAGCAGTGTACAGGGAGTGTACAATGAGCAGTTCTTC
length: 13; J: TRBJ1-1; V: TRBV5-8; size: few; D: -; CDR3: CASSRGRGTEAFF; DNA: TGTGCCAGCAGCCGGGGGAGGGGGACTGAAGCTTTCTTT
length: 14; J: TRBJ2-1; V: TRBV30; size: -; D: -; CDR3: CAWSGHQNYNEQFF; DNA: TGTGCCTGGAGTGGGCACCAAAATTACAATGAGCAGTTCTTC
length: 13; J: TRBJ2-1; V: TRBV27; size: -; D: -; CDR3: CASSFSSYNEQFF; DNA: TGTGCCAGCAGTTTCAGCTCCTACAATGAGCAGTTCTTC
length: 18; J: TRBJ1-5; V: TRBV27; size: -; D: -; CDR3: CASSPQVMYGISNQPQHF; DNA: TGTGCCAGCAGTCCACAGGTCATGTATGGTATCAGCAATCAGCCCCAGCATTTT
length: 15; J: TRBJ2-7; V: TRBV9; size: -; D: TRBD2; CDR3: CASSEGGGRSAEQYF; DNA: TGTGCCAGCAGCGAAGGCGGCGGGAGATCGGCTGAGCAGTACTTC
length: 17; J: TRBJ2-3; V: TRBV23-1; size: -; D: TRBD2; CDR3: CASSRPRLASRTDTQYF; DNA: TGCGCCAGCAGTCGCCCCCGACTAGCCTCTCGCACAGATACGCAGTATTTT
length: 15; J: TRBJ2-7; V: TRBV2; size: -; D: TRBD2; CDR3: CASRGATSGSYEQYF; DNA: TGTGCCAGCCGGGGGGCGACTAGCGGGTCCTACGAGCAGTACTTC
length: 14; J: TRBJ1-4; V: TRBV6-5; size: -; D: TRBD1; CDR3: CASSWGQGYEKLFF; DNA: TGTGCCAGCAGTTGGGGACAGGGCTACGAAAAACTGTTTTTT
length: 14; J: TRBJ2-7; V: TRBV6-5; size: -; D: -; CDR3: CASSLTGILDEQYF; DNA: TGTGCCAGCAGTCTAACAGGGATATTGGACGAGCAGTACTTC
length: 16; J: TRBJ2-3; V: TRBV5-4; size: -; D: TRBD2; CDR3: CASSPFGRGGTDTQYF; DNA: TGTGCCAGCAGTCCATTCGGGCGGGGAGGGACAGATACGCAGTATTTT
length: 16; J: TRBJ2-1; V: TRBV5-1; size: -; D: TRBD2; CDR3: CASSPGVWEGNNEQFF; DNA: TGCGCCAGCAGCCCCGGGGTGTGGGAGGGAAACAATGAGCAGTTCTTC
length: 14; J: TRBJ2-5; V: TRBV6-1; size: -; D: TRBD1; CDR3: CASRLDRGPETQYF; DNA: TGTGCCAGCAGACTCGACAGGGGTCCTGAGACCCAGTACTTC
length: 18; J: TRBJ2-5; V: TRBV5-1; size: -; D: TRBD2; CDR3: CASSHGTSGAKVQETQYF; DNA: TGCGCCAGCAGCCACGGGACTAGCGGGGCCAAGGTCCAAGAGACCCAGTACTTC
length: 14; J: TRBJ2-3; V: TRBV11-2; size: -; D: -; CDR3: CASSLDKPWDTQYF; DNA: TGTGCCAGCAGCTTAGATAAGCCATGGGATACGCAGTATTTT
length: 15; J: TRBJ1-6; V: TRBV10-3; size: few; D: -; CDR3: CAISESAELNSPLHF; DNA: TGTGCCATCAGTGAGTCTGCGGAGCTTAATTCACCCCTCCACTTT
length: 10; J: TRBJ1-1; V: TRBV9; size: -; D: -; CDR3: CASNPREAFF; DNA: TGTGCCAGCAATCCCCGTGAAGCTTTCTTT
length: 15; J: TRBJ2-1; V: TRBV4-1; size: -; D: TRBD1; CDR3: CASSQGGQGGNEQFF; DNA: TGCGCCAGCAGCCAGGGGGGACAGGGGGGGAATGAGCAGTTCTTC
length: 15; J: TRBJ2-7; V: TRBV5-1; size: few; D: -; CDR3: CASSPRTSTSYEQYF; DNA: TGCGCCAGCAGCCCCCGCACTAGCACCTCCTACGAGCAGTACTTC
length: 15; J: TRBJ1-5; V: TRBV6-1; size: -; D: -; CDR3: CASSATGRSNQPQHF; DNA: TGTGCCAGCAGTGCCACAGGGCGTAGCAATCAGCCCCAGCATTTT
length: 14; J: TRBJ2-1; V: TRBV6-4; size: -; D: TRBD2; CDR3: CASSVQAGYNEQFF; DNA: TGTGCCAGCAGTGTCCAAGCGGGGTACAATGAGCAGTTCTTC
length: 13; J: TRBJ1-2; V: TRBV7-2; size: -; D: -; CDR3: CASSFRGSKGYTF; DNA: TGTGCCAGCAGCTTCAGGGGAAGTAAAGGCTACACCTTC
length: 15; J: TRBJ2-5; V: TRBV5-6; size: -; D: -; CDR3: CASSLGRGWQETQYF; DNA: TGTGCCAGCAGCTTGGGACGAGGGTGGCAAGAGACCCAGTACTTC
length: 12; J: TRBJ2-7; V: TRBV11-2; size: -; D: -; CDR3: CASSQQLEEQYF; DNA: TGTGCCAGCAGCCAACAATTGGAGGAGCAGTACTTC
length: 15; J: TRBJ2-7; V: TRBV2; size: -; D: -; CDR3: CASSEGQAPSYEQYF; DNA: TGTGCCAGCAGTGAAGGACAGGCTCCATCCTACGAGCAGTACTTC
length: 11; J: TRBJ2-5; V: TRBV6-5; size: -; D: -; CDR3: CASGRGETQYF; DNA: TGTGCCTCCGGCAGGGGAGAGACCCAGTACTTC
length: 18; J: TRBJ2-3; V: TRBV6-4; size: few; D: TRBD2; CDR3: CASSVGLAGVNSTDTQYF; DNA: TGTGCCAGCAGTGTCGGACTAGCGGGAGTGAATAGCACAGATACGCAGTATTTT
length: 14; J: TRBJ1-5; V: TRBV7-6; size: -; D: -; CDR3: CASSLQGSNQPQHF; DNA: TGTGCCAGCAGTTTACAGGGAAGCAATCAGCCCCAGCATTTT
length: 14; J: TRBJ1-2; V: TRBV9; size: -; D: TRBD1; CDR3: CASSPSQGNYGYTF; DNA: TGTGCCAGCAGCCCATCACAGGGGAACTATGGCTACACCTTC
length: 11; J: TRBJ2-1; V: TRBV30; size: -; D: -; CDR3: CASTHGSEQFF; DNA: TGTGCCTCCACCCATGGGAGTGAGCAGTTCTTC
length: 14; J: TRBJ2-4; V: TRBV5-4; size: -; D: TRBD1; CDR3: CASSSTGTQNIQYF; DNA: TGTGCCAGCAGCTCGACAGGGACCCAAAACATTCAGTACTTC
length: 14; J: TRBJ2-7; V: TRBV5-1; size: -; D: TRBD2; CDR3: CASKSSSGGMGQYF; DNA: TGCGCCAGCAAGAGTTCTAGCGGGGGGATGGGGCAGTACTTC
length: 14; J: TRBJ1-2; V: TRBV6-5; size: -; D: TRBD1; CDR3: CASTGDREGYGYTF; DNA: TGTGCCAGCACCGGGGACAGGGAGGGCTATGGCTACACCTTC
length: 12; J: TRBJ1-1; V: TRBV27; size: few; D: -; CDR3: CASSKGGTEAFF; DNA: TGTGCCAGCAGTAAAGGGGGAACTGAAGCTTTCTTT
length: 13; J: TRBJ2-7; V: TRBV11-3; size: -; D: TRBD2; CDR3: CASSRRLALGQYF; DNA: TGTGCCAGCAGCCGAAGACTAGCTTTGGGGCAGTACTTC
length: 14; J: TRBJ2-7; V: TRBV5-4; size: few; D: TRBD1; CDR3: CASSSKGASYEQYF; DNA: TGTGCCAGCAGCTCAAAGGGGGCCTCCTACGAGCAGTACTTC